One and the same sample provided the 25 T cell receptor beta chains below, sequenced in a study of cytomegalovirus exposure and HLA in healthy donors. Method: immunoSEQ multiplex PCR; TCRdb's copy keeps in-frame clones and lacks some. The data contain about 38,000 clones, 90% to 95% of them seen just once; the ten biggest clones take up more than 2.5%. The sequencing sample was made of PBMCs. The source is a man in his late teens or twenties in good health and CMV-seronegative.

The chain links TRBV30 to TRBJ2-7; possibly TRBD1 for D (6 bases). Germline CDR1 is GTSNPN and CDR2 is SVGIG (reference sequence). The CDR3 consists of 15 residues. With 3 bases removed from V and 2 bases from J, the gap between germline ends came to 17 bases. The CDR3 DNA follows: TGTGCCTGGAGCCTACGACAGGCTCTAGCCTACGAGCAGTACTTC. Protein sequence: CAWSLRQALAYEQYF.

The chain recombines TRBV9 with TRBJ1-3; D possibly corresponds to TRBD1 (5 bases). V was trimmed by 0 bases and J by 2 bases, leaving 9 bases between them. CDR3 length: 15 amino acids. Germline V gene sequence: CDR1 SGDLS, CDR2 YYNGEE. CDR3 region: CASSVEGVAGNTIYF. The DNA for the CDR3 is TGTGCCAGCAGCGTAGAAGGGGTAGCTGGAAACACCATATATTTT. The complete variable domain, with remaining parts taken from reference TRBV9 and TRBJ1-3, reads DSGVTQTPKHLITATGQRVTLRCSPRSGDLSVYWYQQSLDQGLQFLIQYYNGEERAKGNILERFSAQQFPDLHSELNLSSLELGDSALYFCASSVEGVAGNTIYFGEGSWLTVV.

The rearrangement joins TRBV11-2 to TRBJ2-7; tentatively, D is TRBD2 (5 bases). Trimming cost V 5 bases and J 6 bases, with 23 bases left between them. Germline lookup yields CDR1 SGHAT and CDR2 FQNNGV. This CDR3 has 16 amino acids. CDR3 DNA: TGTGCCAGCAGCCGTCTCCTGGGAAAAGATGCGGGCGAGCAGTACTTC. Residues: CASSRLLGKDAGEQYF.

The chain employs TRBV7-8 and TRBJ1-4; TRBD1 agrees at 7 bases. J lost 3 bases, V lost 0 bases, and 1 base had no gene match. Germline V gene data show CDR1 as SGHVS and CDR2 as FQNEAQ. The CDR3 covers 15 residues. Here the CDR3 reads CASSLATGANEKLFF. CDR3 nucleotides: TGTGCCAGCAGCTTAGCTACAGGGGCTAATGAAAAACTGTTTTTT.

The chain uses TRBV10-2 and TRBJ2-2, with D possibly being TRBD1 (6 bases). Per germline, CDR1 WSHSY and CDR2 SAAADI. The length of the CDR3 is 17 residues. V gave up 6 bases and J gave up 0 bases, with 17 bases separating them. This CDR3 is CASRHETGQPNTGELFF. CDR3 in DNA: TGCGCCAGCAGACACGAGACAGGCCAACCGAACACCGGGGAGCTGTTTTTT.

The V gene is TRBV30, the J gene TRBJ2-1; 7 bases fit TRBD2. CDR3 length: 14 amino acids. The germline V gene has CDR1 GTSNPN and CDR2 SVGIG (reference sequence). V gave up 0 bases and J gave up 4 bases; unmatched junction bases: 3. DNA of the CDR3: TGTGCCTGGAGTGTTCGGCGGGGGTACAATGAGCAGTTCTTC. Translation gives CAWSVRRGYNEQFF.

The CDR3 is CASSPAGGGYEQYF. DNA for the CDR3: TGTGCCAGCAGCCCCGCGGGCGGGGGCTACGAGCAGTACTTC. The chain carries TRBV11-2 and TRBJ2-7; the match to TRBD2 covers 7 bases. J was trimmed by 3 bases and V by 5 bases; bases with no gene match: 7. The CDR3 consists of 14 residues. From germline, CDR1 is SGHAT and CDR2 FQNNGV. Full variable domain (remainder filled in from reference TRBV11-2 and TRBJ2-7): EAGVAQSPRYKIIEKRQSVAFWCNPISGHATLYWYQQILGQGPKLLIQFQNNGVVDDSQLPKDRFSAERLKGVDSTLKIQPAKLEDSAVYLCASSPAGGGYEQYFGPGTRLTVT.

The chain combines TRBV28 with TRBJ1-5; 7 bases are a match to TRBD1. The trim removed 5 bases at V and 6 bases at J, leaving 10 bases unmatched. CDR1 and CDR2 from the germline V gene are MDHEN and SYDVKM. The length of the CDR3 is 15 residues. As DNA, the CDR3 is TGTGCCAGCAGTCGATACGACAGGGTAATTCAGCCCCAGCATTTT. This gives the protein CASSRYDRVIQPQHF.

The V gene is TRBV6-5, the J gene TRBJ2-7, with 8 nucleotides matching TRBD2. After removal of 6 bases from V and 0 bases from J, the junction contained 4 bases not matched to a gene. The germline V gene encodes CDR1 MNHEY and CDR2 SVGAGI. The CDR3 is 14 residues long. The CDR3 nucleotides are TGTGCCAGCAGCGAGCGGGGGAGCTCCTACGAGCAGTACTTC. It is translated as CASSERGSSYEQYF.

This chain's CDR3 is CATGTSNYGYTF. The CDR3 region has the DNA TGTGCCACTGGGACATCCAACTATGGCTACACCTTC. The chain uses TRBV2 and TRBJ1-2, with a weak D call TRBD1 (6 bases). CDR1 and CDR2 from the germline V gene are SNHLY and FYNNEI. V was pared by 10 bases and J by 2 bases, with 11 bases between. This CDR3 comprises 12 residues.

This chain joins TRBV5-8 and TRBJ2-5; TRBD2 matches at 8 bases. V lost 4 bases and J lost 2; bases outside the gene matches: 7. The length of the CDR3 is 15 residues. Germline CDR1 and CDR2: SGHTS and YDEGEE. CDR3 nucleotides: TGTGCCAGCAGCCGAGGACTAGCAGGGCAAGAGACCCAGTACTTC. Amino acids: CASSRGLAGQETQYF. The whole variable domain, filled in from reference TRBV5-8 and TRBJ2-5, reads EAGVTQSPTHLIKTRGQQATLRCSPISGHTSVYWYQQALGLGLQFLLWYDEGEERNRGNFPPRFSGRQFPNYSSELNVNALELEDSALYLCASSRGLAGQETQYFGPGTRLLVL.

The CDR3 loop is CASSRLARDYEQYF. In DNA form, the CDR3 reads TGTGCCAGCAGTAGACTAGCGCGGGACTACGAGCAGTACTTC. The gene calls are TRBV6-1 and TRBJ2-7, with TRBD2 matching over 8 bases. Trimming cost V 5 bases and J 3 bases; bases outside gene matches: 6. The CDR3 sequence is 14 residues long. From germline, CDR1 is MNHNS and CDR2 SASEGT.

The chain couples TRBV11-1 to TRBJ2-3, with 8 bases that match TRBD2. CDR3 length: 18 residues. Germline CDR1 reads SGHAT; CDR2 reads FQDESV (reference sequence). J gave up 4 bases and V 2 bases, and 14 bases lay outside the gene matches. CDR3 protein: CASSLSALAGTPADTQYF. The CDR3 DNA reads TGTGCCAGCAGCTTAAGTGCTTTAGCGGGAACTCCCGCAGATACGCAGTATTTT. Using reference TRBV11-1 and TRBJ2-3 for the parts outside the CDR3, the full variable domain is EAEVAQSPRYKITEKSQAVAFWCDPISGHATLYWYRQILGQGPELLVQFQDESVVDDSQLPKDRFSAERLKGVDSTLKIQPAELGDSAMYLCASSLSALAGTPADTQYFGPGTRLTVL.

This chain connects TRBV15 to TRBJ1-2; D not certain. The CDR3 sequence is 17 residues long. Germline lookup yields CDR1 LNHNV and CDR2 YYDKDF (reference sequence). V lost 0 bases and J 0 bases, leaving 14 bases between the germline ends. CDR3 bases: TGTGCCACCAGCAGAGATTTAAGAGAGTTAGCTAACTATGGCTACACCTTC. It codes for CATSRDLRELANYGYTF. Supplemented by reference TRBV15 and TRBJ1-2, the full variable domain reads DAMVIQNPRYQVTQFGKPVTLSCSQTLNHNVMYWYQQKSSQAPKLLFHYYDKDFNNEADTPDNFQSRRPNTSFCFLDIRSPGLGDTAMYLCATSRDLRELANYGYTFGSGTRLTVV.

The chain combines TRBV30 with TRBJ1-5; 7 bases fit TRBD1. Germline V lookup: CDR1 GTSNPN, CDR2 SVGIG (reference sequence). The CDR3 length is 13 residues. With V trimmed by 4 bases and J by 4 bases, 4 bases remained unmatched. DNA of the CDR3: TGTGCCTGGAAGGGGGCGAGGAATCAGCCCCAGCATTTT. Translating it yields CAWKGARNQPQHF.

The chain employs TRBV9 and TRBJ2-6; possibly TRBD2 for D (6 bases). Between the trimmed V and J ends, which lost 7 bases and 0 bases, there was a span of 8 bases. CDR1 is SGDLS, CDR2 YYNGEE, per germline. The CDR3 has 14 amino acids. The CDR3 loop is CASGGPSGANVLTF. The CDR3 DNA is TGTGCCAGCGGAGGGCCCTCTGGGGCCAACGTCCTGACTTTC.

The genes are TRBV7-3 and TRBJ1-1; D remains ambiguous. This CDR3 has 13 amino acids. V lost 5 bases to trimming and J lost 5 bases, with 12 bases between them. The germline V gene has CDR1 SGHTA and CDR2 FQGTGA. CDR3 loop: CASSRGGKTEAFF. The CDR3 coding sequence is TGTGCCAGCAGCCGGGGAGGGAAGACTGAAGCTTTCTTT.

The chain is built from TRBV6-1 and TRBJ2-1; 12 nucleotides match TRBD2. Germline lookup yields CDR1 MNHNS and CDR2 SASEGT. The length of the CDR3 is 18 residues. V lost 1 base to trimming and J lost 5 bases; unmatched junction nucleotides: 9. Here the CDR3 DNA reads TGTGCCAGCAGTGAAGGTCTAGCGGGGGGGTATGCCCACAATGAGCAGTTCTTC. Translating it yields CASSEGLAGGYAHNEQFF.

The rearrangement links TRBV28 to TRBJ1-5; D not resolved. This CDR3 has 14 residues. Germline CDR1 reads MDHEN; CDR2 reads SYDVKM. Between the trimmed V and J ends, which lost 6 bases and 2 bases, there was a span of 11 bases. CDR3 coding DNA: TGTGCCAGCAGCCAGACTCGTGGCAATCAGCCCCAGCATTTT. The encoded protein is CASSQTRGNQPQHF.

The CDR3 DNA reads as TGTGCCAGCAGTGAGGCTAGCGGGGGGCCAAACATTCAGTACTTC. It encodes CASSEASGGPNIQYF. The V call is TRBV2, the J call TRBJ2-4; 11 bases align to TRBD2. Trimming cost V 3 bases and J 6 bases; bases outside gene matches: 4. The CDR3 is made up of 15 amino acids. The germline gives CDR1 SNHLY, CDR2 FYNNEI.

CDR3: CASSPGSSGISYEQYF. In DNA, the CDR3 is TGTGCCAGCTCACCGGGGTCTAGCGGGATTTCGTACGAGCAGTACTTC. The chain links TRBV18 to TRBJ2-7; TRBD2 agrees at 9 bases. The CDR3 contains 16 residues. Germline-derived CDR1 and CDR2 are KGHSH and LQKENI. Trimming cost V 3 bases and J 4 bases; bases outside gene matches: 10.

For the CDR3, the DNA is TGTGCCAGCAGCCCGACGGGACAGTCAAACACTGAAGCTTTCTTT. Residues: CASSPTGQSNTEAFF. The chain employs TRBV5-5 and TRBJ1-1, with TRBD1 matching 7 bases. The CDR3 is 15 amino acids. Germline V gives CDR1 SGHKS, CDR2 YYEKEE (reference sequence). With V trimmed by 4 bases and J by 2 bases, 8 bases remained unmatched.

CDR3 protein: CASSLAGTGRGYEQYF. As DNA, the CDR3 is TGCGCCAGCAGCTTGGCCGGGACAGGTAGGGGCTACGAGCAGTACTTC. The rearrangement joins TRBV5-1 to TRBJ2-7, with 8 nucleotides matching TRBD1. Germline loops: CDR1 SGHRS, CDR2 YFSETQ. There are 16 residues in the CDR3. The ends lost 0 bases at V and 3 bases at J; junction bases unmatched: 8.

V gene TRBV2 combines with J gene TRBJ1-6; TRBD1 aligns across 12 bases. V lost 4 bases to trimming and J lost 8 bases; unmatched junction nucleotides: 3. CDR1 SNHLY and CDR2 FYNNEI come from the germline V gene. The CDR3 has 15 residues. The chain's CDR3 is CASSAGTGGYSPLHF. CDR3 sequence (DNA): TGTGCCAGCAGTGCCGGGACAGGGGGCTATTCACCCCTCCACTTT.

The rearrangement joins TRBV18 to TRBJ1-3; D remains unclear. The germline V gene has CDR1 KGHSH and CDR2 LQKENI. This CDR3 is 16 amino acids long. V gave up 3 bases and J gave up 0 bases, with 12 bases separating them. The CDR3 DNA is TGTGCCAGCTCACCCAGGACTGCCTTCTCTGGAAACACCATATATTTT. This gives the protein CASSPRTAFSGNTIYF.